Listed below are T cell receptor beta chains from one sample, sequenced in a study of cytomegalovirus exposure and HLA in healthy donors. The repertoire was sequenced with immunoSEQ multiplex PCR; TCRdb's copy has only in-frame clones and lacks some. The sample yields roughly 150,000 clones, around nine tenths seen once. The sequenced sample consisted of PBMCs. These receptors came from a woman between 18 and 29 years old in good health and CMV-seropositive. Both conserved end residues are part of each CDR3.

CDR3 protein: CSVEGGASGRGVGTDTQYF; V gene: TRBV29-1; J gene: TRBJ2-3
CDR3 protein: CASSDPGQGAYGYTF; V gene: TRBV25-1; J gene: TRBJ1-2
CDR3 protein: CASSLSRGGVRTEAFF; V gene: TRBV27; J gene: TRBJ1-1
CDR3 protein: CASSKTGGGQPQHF; V gene: TRBV6-5; J gene: TRBJ1-5
CDR3 protein: CASSPGTGTMSTDTQYF; V gene: TRBV19; J gene: TRBJ2-3
CDR3 protein: CASSLWGGDGYTF; V gene: TRBV28; J gene: TRBJ1-2
CDR3 protein: CASSRLAGANEQFF; V gene: TRBV6-4; J gene: TRBJ2-1
CDR3 protein: CASGLRGTRTTEQFF; V gene: TRBV12-5; J gene: TRBJ2-1
CDR3 protein: CASSHPGASSYEQYF; V gene: TRBV4-2; J gene: TRBJ2-7
CDR3 protein: CASSRGAFYGYTF; V gene: TRBV11-2; J gene: TRBJ1-2
CDR3 protein: CSVAPRTGGETQYF; V gene: TRBV29-1; J gene: TRBJ2-5
CDR3 protein: CASSWEGAYGYTF; V gene: TRBV5-1; J gene: TRBJ1-2
CDR3 protein: CASSTYREDQPQHF; V gene: TRBV21-1; J gene: TRBJ1-5
CDR3 protein: CASSFSGHLTYGYTF; V gene: TRBV28; J gene: TRBJ1-2
CDR3 protein: CASSAMIAGGNEQFF; V gene: TRBV25-1; J gene: TRBJ2-1
CDR3 protein: CASSPGLARRTQYF; V gene: TRBV27; J gene: TRBJ2-5
CDR3 protein: CASSAAVTQTYEQYF; V gene: TRBV6-5; J gene: TRBJ2-7
CDR3 protein: CASSQGQIEQYF; V gene: TRBV5-6; J gene: TRBJ2-7
CDR3 protein: CASSTRQVSDEKLFF; V gene: TRBV7-8; J gene: TRBJ1-4
CDR3 protein: CASSRPRTGHLYGYTF; V gene: TRBV4-1; J gene: TRBJ1-2
CDR3 protein: CASRTGSTFYYGYTF; V gene: TRBV5-1; J gene: TRBJ1-2
CDR3 protein: CASSSLAGAHNEQFF; V gene: TRBV7-2; J gene: TRBJ2-1
CDR3 protein: CASSLGGTEQETQYF; V gene: TRBV5-4; J gene: TRBJ2-5
CDR3 protein: CASSPRGTPSYEQYF; V gene: TRBV5-1; J gene: TRBJ2-7
CDR3 protein: CASSLLSSYNEQFF; V gene: TRBV7-9; J gene: TRBJ2-1
CDR3 protein: CSVEILMRSEGETQYF; V gene: TRBV29-1; J gene: TRBJ2-5
CDR3 protein: CASSSRFTGEYNNEQFF; V gene: TRBV11-1; J gene: TRBJ2-1
CDR3 protein: CASSQSSGSLAYEQYF; V gene: TRBV4-3; J gene: TRBJ2-7
CDR3 protein: CASSLILPSGTYNEQFF; V gene: TRBV5-5; J gene: TRBJ2-1
CDR3 protein: CAWTSTSLTYEQYF; V gene: TRBV30; J gene: TRBJ2-7
CDR3 protein: CASSQVDRDDYEQYF; V gene: TRBV14; J gene: TRBJ2-7
CDR3 protein: CASREDSPNTGELFF; V gene: TRBV10-1; J gene: TRBJ2-2
CDR3 protein: CASASTGTGRNEQFF; V gene: TRBV9; J gene: TRBJ2-1
CDR3 protein: CASQGGDSYNEQFF; V gene: TRBV10-3; J gene: TRBJ2-1
CDR3 protein: CASSAREGTGELFF; V gene: TRBV6-1; J gene: TRBJ2-2
CDR3 protein: CASSVRPTGTNEKLFF; V gene: TRBV9; J gene: TRBJ1-4
CDR3 protein: CASSLGTPSTGELFF; V gene: TRBV5-4; J gene: TRBJ2-2
CDR3 protein: CASSESGRDEQFF; V gene: TRBV6-1; J gene: TRBJ2-1
CDR3 protein: CASSPRDRAEETQYF; V gene: TRBV18; J gene: TRBJ2-5
CDR3 protein: CASSQTSIKQETQYF; V gene: TRBV7-6; J gene: TRBJ2-5